The rows below give T cell receptor beta chains drawn from one sample of a study of OX40 agonist ivuxolimab in advanced cancers. Some clones are missing from TCRdb's copy, which holds only in-frame ones; the method was immunoSEQ multiplex PCR. In the table there are around 60,000 clones, 85% of which are singletons. Sequencing was performed on CD4+ or CD8+ T cells sorted from blood, taken in a trial of the OX40 agonist ivuxolimab. These receptors all come from an adult with an advanced solid tumor such as melanoma, head and neck, liver or kidney cancer. Each CDR3 is given without its conserved first and last residue. Fields, in order: V gene, J gene, CDR3 length, CDR3 protein.

TRBV19	TRBJ2-2	13	ASSWDRRLDGELF
TRBV7-3	TRBJ1-1	11	ASSLYFNTEAF
TRBV5-1	TRBJ2-6	13	ASSLDVIGANVLT
TRBV4-3	TRBJ1-5	15	ASSQVAGTRGNQPQH
TRBV19	TRBJ1-2	10	ASSIATYGYT
TRBV7-9	TRBJ2-2	15	ASSLAAGTGNTGELF
TRBV2	TRBJ2-4	10	ASGGEGNIQY
TRBV18	TRBJ2-3	13	ASSPPRQGADTQY
TRBV9	TRBJ1-3	12	ASSVAAGGNTIY
TRBV15	TRBJ2-7	10	ATSPRADEQY
TRBV27	TRBJ2-5	14	ASSFQRAAGGETQY
TRBV7-8	TRBJ1-5	11	ASSLGGDQPQH
TRBV6-1	TRBJ2-3	13	ASSEVRGPTDTQY
TRBV5-1	TRBJ2-7	16	ASSLGGRPGLAGEEQY
TRBV11-2	TRBJ2-7	12	ASSSGTGGREQY
TRBV30	TRBJ1-5	11	AWSVGGNQPQH
TRBV7-8	TRBJ2-1	10	ASSLQRDEQF
TRBV9	TRBJ2-2	14	ASSGGQAANTGELF
TRBV19	TRBJ1-1	12	ASSAQTANTEAF
TRBV2	TRBJ1-3	13	ASSEYGGSGNTIY
TRBV30	TRBJ2-7	10	AWGPDGYEQY
TRBV5-4	TRBJ2-7	13	ASRQNPKGYDEQY
TRBV28	TRBJ2-5	13	ASSTPGKAGETQY
TRBV28	TRBJ2-2	10	AAASNTGELF
TRBV16	TRBJ1-3	14	ASSSSAATSGNTIY
TRBV5-6	TRBJ1-1	11	ASSMQGPTEAF
TRBV19	TRBJ1-2	13	ASTPGHKGIYGYT
TRBV28	TRBJ1-3	13	ASSSLGAAGNTIY
TRBV5-1	TRBJ2-5	12	ASSAQGALETQY
TRBV6-1	TRBJ1-1	11	ASRTGTNTEAF
TRBV7-2	TRBJ2-3	13	ASSPGAGSTDTQY
TRBV5-1	TRBJ1-1	13	ASSLVTGTNTEAF
TRBV29-1	TRBJ2-5	13	SVDISGTGGETQY
TRBV7-2	TRBJ1-6	12	ASSPTGGNSPLH
TRBV9	TRBJ1-5	10	ASSAEGQPQH
TRBV11-3	TRBJ2-5	11	ASSSGPLRTQY
TRBV25-1	TRBJ1-2	12	ASSTEGGSGGYT
TRBV27	TRBJ2-5	13	ASSSLPDSQETQY
TRBV5-1	TRBJ2-7	14	ASSLAPASGAYEQY
TRBV19	TRBJ1-1	10	ATNKRNTEAF
TRBV7-3	TRBJ2-1	11	ASSWGLANEQF
TRBV5-1	TRBJ1-1	15	ASSASPGQRLNTEAF
TRBV19	TRBJ2-1	12	ASRSGGSYNEQF
TRBV18	TRBJ1-2	10	ASSPGSPGYT
TRBV28	TRBJ1-3	15	ASSFWSGGGPGNTIY
TRBV5-1	TRBJ1-2	13	ASSTTGGDYYGYT
TRBV7-6	TRBJ1-1	10	ASSPTGTEAF
TRBV7-9	TRBJ1-2	15	ASSLYPRDRRDYGYT
TRBV5-1	TRBJ2-5	12	ASSLYEREETQY
TRBV7-9	TRBJ1-2	11	ASSDRGDYGYT
TRBV28	TRBJ1-4	12	ASSLSRAGEKLF
TRBV7-2	TRBJ2-1	12	ASSLSRPAGEQF
TRBV7-9	TRBJ1-5	12	ASSLGSWDQPQH
TRBV28	TRBJ2-7	9	ASSSRYEQY
TRBV7-6	TRBJ2-3	14	ASSLGASRSTDTQY
TRBV5-1	TRBJ1-1	10	ASSWGQDEAF
TRBV11-2	TRBJ1-4	12	ASSFDTAGEKLF
TRBV7-3	TRBJ2-2	11	ASSPTGTGELF
TRBV2	TRBJ2-3	12	ASSEVADTDTQY